Given below is one T cell receptor beta chain in context. Per the original methods: By means of reference gene primer amplification, nucleated cell counts were estimated. Method: immunoSEQ multiplex PCR; TCRdb's copy keeps in-frame clones and lacks some. V and J calls and clone size follow that table, whereas D and trimming were derived from the DNA. Altogether about 160,000 clones are present, about 90% being singletons, with the ten largest covering 7%. Germline assignment: CDR1 MDHEN and CDR2 SYDVKM. The CDR3 has 16 amino acids. V shed 0 bases, J shed 6 bases, and the junction held 10 bases outside the gene matches. The data derive from a study of blood T cell repertoires in COVID-19. On the study more broadly: The origin of the acute and convalescent COVID-19 samples was the United States, Italy and Spain. T cells, B-cell-depleted T cells, or PBMCs supplied cDNA or gDNA.

This chain connects TRBV28 to TRBJ1-2; 7 bases match TRBD1. This sequence was found in a woman aged 45-60 years who had recovered from COVID-19. Material: PBMCs or T cells enriched from blood (not recorded which). CDR3 sequence reads: CASSLWGDSKFHGYTF. The CDR3 DNA is TGTGCCAGCAGTTTATGGGGGGACAGTAAGTTTCATGGCTACACCTTC.